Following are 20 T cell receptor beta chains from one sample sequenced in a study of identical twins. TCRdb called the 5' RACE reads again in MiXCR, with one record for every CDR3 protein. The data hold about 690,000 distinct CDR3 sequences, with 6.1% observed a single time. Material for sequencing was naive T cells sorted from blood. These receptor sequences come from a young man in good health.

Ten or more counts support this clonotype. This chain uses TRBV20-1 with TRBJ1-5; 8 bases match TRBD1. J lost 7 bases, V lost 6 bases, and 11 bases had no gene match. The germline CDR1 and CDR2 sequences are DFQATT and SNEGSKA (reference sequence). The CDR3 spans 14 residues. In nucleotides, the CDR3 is TGCAGTGCCCACGGACAGGGAGTTATGCAGCCCCAGCATTTT. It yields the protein CSAHGQGVMQPQHF.

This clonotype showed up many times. The DNA for the CDR3 is TGTGCCAGCAGCTTATTGCGGTCCGGAATGGAGAAGTATTTT. It specifies CASSLLRSGMEKYF. This sequence joins TRBV7-9 and TRBJ2-3; no reliable D call. This CDR3 region has 14 residues. V lost 2 bases to trimming and J lost 13 bases, with 19 bases between them. The germline gives CDR1 SEHNR, CDR2 FQNEAQ (reference sequence).

The CDR3 region is CSATLRANYGYTF. As DNA, the CDR3 is TGCAGTGCCACACTGCGAGCTAACTATGGCTACACCTTC. The V and J genes are TRBV20-1 and TRBJ1-2; D is undetermined. Germline V gene data show CDR1 as DFQATT and CDR2 as SNEGSKA (reference sequence). This CDR3 has 13 residues. Trimming shortened V by 6 bases and J by 0 bases, and 11 bases separated the two germline ends.

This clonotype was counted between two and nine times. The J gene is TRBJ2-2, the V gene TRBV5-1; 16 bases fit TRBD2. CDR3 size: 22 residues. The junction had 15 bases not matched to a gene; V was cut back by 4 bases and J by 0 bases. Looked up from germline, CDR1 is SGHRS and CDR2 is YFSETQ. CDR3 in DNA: TGCGCCAGCAGCCCCGACAAGACCGGGACTAGCGGGAGGGCCGCGAACACCGGGGAGCTGTTTTTT. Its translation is CASSPDKTGTSGRAANTGELFF. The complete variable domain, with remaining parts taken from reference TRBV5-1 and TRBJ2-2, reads KAGVTQTPRYLIKTRGQQVTLSCSPISGHRSVSWYQQTPGQGLQFLFEYFSETQRNKGNFPGRFSGRQFSNSRSEMNVSTLELGDSALYLCASSPDKTGTSGRAANTGELFFGEGSRLTVL.

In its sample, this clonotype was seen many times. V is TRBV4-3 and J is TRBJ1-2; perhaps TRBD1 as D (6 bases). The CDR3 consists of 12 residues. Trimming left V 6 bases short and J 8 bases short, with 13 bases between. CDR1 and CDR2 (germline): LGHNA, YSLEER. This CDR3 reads CASSGGRAGYTF. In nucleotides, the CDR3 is TGCGCCAGCAGTGGGGGGCGAGCGGGCTACACCTTC.

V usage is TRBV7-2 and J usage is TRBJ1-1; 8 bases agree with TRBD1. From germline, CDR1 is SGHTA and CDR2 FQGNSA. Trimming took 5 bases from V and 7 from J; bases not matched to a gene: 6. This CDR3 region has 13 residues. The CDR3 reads CASSVDRGNEAFF. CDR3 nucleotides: TGTGCCAGCAGCGTTGACAGGGGAAATGAAGCTTTCTTT.

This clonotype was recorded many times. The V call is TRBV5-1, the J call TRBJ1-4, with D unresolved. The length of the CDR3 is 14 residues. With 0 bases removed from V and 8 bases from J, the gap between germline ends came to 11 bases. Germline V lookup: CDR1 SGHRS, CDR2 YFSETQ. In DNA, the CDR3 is TGCGCCAGCAGCTTGGGCCAACAGAAGGAAAAACTGTTTTTT. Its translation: CASSLGQQKEKLFF.

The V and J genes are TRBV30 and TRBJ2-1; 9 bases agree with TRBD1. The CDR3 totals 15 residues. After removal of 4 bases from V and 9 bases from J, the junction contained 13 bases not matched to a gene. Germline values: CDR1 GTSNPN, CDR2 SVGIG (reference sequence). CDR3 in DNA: TGTGCCTGGAATACTCGGGGACAGGGTAAGGGTGAGCAGTTCTTC. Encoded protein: CAWNTRGQGKGEQFF.

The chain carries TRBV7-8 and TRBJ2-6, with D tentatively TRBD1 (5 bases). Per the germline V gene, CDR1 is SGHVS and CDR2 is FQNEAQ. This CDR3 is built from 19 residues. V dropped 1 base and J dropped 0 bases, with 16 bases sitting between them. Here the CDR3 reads CASSLVGRAEHSGANVLTF. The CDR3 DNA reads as TGTGCCAGCAGCTTAGTTGGCAGGGCCGAACACTCTGGGGCCAACGTCCTGACTTTC.

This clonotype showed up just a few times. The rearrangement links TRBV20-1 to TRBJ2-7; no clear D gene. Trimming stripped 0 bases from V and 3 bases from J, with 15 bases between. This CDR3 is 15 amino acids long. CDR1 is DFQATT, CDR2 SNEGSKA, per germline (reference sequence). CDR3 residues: CSARDSQWSGYEQYF. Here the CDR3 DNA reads TGCAGTGCTAGAGATTCGCAGTGGTCCGGCTACGAGCAGTACTTC.

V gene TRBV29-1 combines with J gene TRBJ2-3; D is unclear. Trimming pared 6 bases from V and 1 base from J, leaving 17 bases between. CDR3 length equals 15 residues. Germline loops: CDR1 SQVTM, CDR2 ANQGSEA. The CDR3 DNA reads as TGCAGCGTCGAGGTTCTGGCGGCTCGCACAGATACGCAGTATTTT. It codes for CSVEVLAARTDTQYF.

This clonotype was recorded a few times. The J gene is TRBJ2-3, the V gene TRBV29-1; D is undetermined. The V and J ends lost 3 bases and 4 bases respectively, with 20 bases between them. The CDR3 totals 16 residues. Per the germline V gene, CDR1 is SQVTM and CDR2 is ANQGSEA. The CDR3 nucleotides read TGCAGCGTTGACCAGCCAACGCTTCGGGTTGCAGATACGCAGTATTTT. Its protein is CSVDQPTLRVADTQYF.

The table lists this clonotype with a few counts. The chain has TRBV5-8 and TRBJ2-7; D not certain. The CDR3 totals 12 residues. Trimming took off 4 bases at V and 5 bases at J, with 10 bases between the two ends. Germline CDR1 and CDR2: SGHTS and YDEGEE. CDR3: CASSETGNEQYV. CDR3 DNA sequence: TGTGCCAGCAGCGAGACTGGAAACGAGCAGTACGTC.

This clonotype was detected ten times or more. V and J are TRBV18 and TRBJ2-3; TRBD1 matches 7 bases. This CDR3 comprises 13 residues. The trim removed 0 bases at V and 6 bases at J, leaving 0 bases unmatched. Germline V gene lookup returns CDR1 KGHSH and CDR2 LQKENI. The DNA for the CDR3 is TGTGCCAGCTCACCACCACAGGGGGATACGCAGTATTTT. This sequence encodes CASSPPQGDTQYF.

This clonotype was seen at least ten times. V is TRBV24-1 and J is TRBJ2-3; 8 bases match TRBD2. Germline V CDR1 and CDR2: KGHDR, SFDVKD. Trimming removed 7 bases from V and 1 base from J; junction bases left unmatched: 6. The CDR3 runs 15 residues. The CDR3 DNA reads TGTGCCACCAGCGGGAGGGTCCGGGGCACAGATACGCAGTATTTT. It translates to CATSGRVRGTDTQYF.

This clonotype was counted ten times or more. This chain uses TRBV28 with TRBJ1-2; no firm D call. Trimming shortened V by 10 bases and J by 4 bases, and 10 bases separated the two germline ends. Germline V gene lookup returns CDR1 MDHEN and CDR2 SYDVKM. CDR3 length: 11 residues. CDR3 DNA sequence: TGTGCCACCAGGAGGGCCTATGGCTACACCTTC. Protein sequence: CATRRAYGYTF.

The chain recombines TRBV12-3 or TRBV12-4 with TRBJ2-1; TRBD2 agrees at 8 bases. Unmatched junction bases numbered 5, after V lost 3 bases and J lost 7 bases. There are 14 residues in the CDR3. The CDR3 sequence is CASSFGTRKNEQFF. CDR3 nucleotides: TGTGCCAGCAGTTTCGGGACTAGGAAGAATGAGCAGTTCTTC.

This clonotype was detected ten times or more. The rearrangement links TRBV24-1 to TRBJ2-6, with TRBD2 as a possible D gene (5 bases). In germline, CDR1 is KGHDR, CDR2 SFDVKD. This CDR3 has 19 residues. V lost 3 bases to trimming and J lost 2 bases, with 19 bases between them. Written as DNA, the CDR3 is TGTGCCACCAGTGATCCCCGTTTCGAGGGCGGACCTGGGGCCAACGTCCTGACTTTC. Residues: CATSDPRFEGGPGANVLTF.

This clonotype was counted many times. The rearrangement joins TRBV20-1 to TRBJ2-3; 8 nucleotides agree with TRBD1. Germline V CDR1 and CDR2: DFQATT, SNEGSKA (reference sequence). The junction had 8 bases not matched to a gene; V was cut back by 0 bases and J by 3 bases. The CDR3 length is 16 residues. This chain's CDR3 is CSARDSDRASTDTQYF. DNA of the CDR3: TGCAGTGCTAGAGACTCGGACAGGGCGTCAACAGATACGCAGTATTTT.

The CDR3 DNA is TGTGCCATCAGTGACGGGACAGAAATTTCTGGCATTCAGTACTTC. Its protein is CAISDGTEISGIQYF. The J gene is TRBJ2-4, the V gene TRBV10-3; 7 bases agree with TRBD1. The CDR3 is 15 amino acids. J lost 9 bases, V lost 3 bases, and 11 bases had no gene match. Germline V gives CDR1 ENHRY, CDR2 SYGVKD.